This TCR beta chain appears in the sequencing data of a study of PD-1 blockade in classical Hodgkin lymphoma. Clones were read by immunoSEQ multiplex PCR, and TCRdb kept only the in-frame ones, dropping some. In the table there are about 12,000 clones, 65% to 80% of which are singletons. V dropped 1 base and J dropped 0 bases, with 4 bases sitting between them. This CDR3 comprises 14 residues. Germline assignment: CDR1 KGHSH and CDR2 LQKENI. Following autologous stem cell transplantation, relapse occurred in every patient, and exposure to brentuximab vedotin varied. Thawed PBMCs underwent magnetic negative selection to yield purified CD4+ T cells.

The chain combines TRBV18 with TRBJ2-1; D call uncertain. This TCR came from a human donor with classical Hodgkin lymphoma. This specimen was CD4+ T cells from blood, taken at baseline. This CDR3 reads CASSPLSSYNEQFF. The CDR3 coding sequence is TGTGCCAGCTCACCACTAAGCTCCTACAATGAGCAGTTCTTC.